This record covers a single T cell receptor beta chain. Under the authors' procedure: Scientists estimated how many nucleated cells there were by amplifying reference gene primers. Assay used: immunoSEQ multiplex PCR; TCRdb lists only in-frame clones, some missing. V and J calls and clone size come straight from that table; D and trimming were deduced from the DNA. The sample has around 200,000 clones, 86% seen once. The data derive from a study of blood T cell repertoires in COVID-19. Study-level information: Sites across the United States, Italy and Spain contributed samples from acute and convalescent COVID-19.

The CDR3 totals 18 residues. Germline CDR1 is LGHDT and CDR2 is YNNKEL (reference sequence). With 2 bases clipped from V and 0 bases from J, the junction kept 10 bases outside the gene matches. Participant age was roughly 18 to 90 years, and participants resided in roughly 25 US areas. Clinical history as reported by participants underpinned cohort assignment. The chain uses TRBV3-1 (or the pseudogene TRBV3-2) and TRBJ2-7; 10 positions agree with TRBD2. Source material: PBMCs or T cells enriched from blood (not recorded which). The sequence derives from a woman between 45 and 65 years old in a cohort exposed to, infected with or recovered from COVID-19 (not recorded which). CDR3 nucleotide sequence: TGTGCCAGCAGCCAATCCCCCTGGACTAGCGGTAGCTCCTACGAGCAGTACTTC. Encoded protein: CASSQSPWTSGSSYEQYF.